This entry lists 20 T cell receptor beta chains sequenced from one sample in a study of cytomegalovirus exposure and HLA in healthy donors. Vbeta (60) and Jbeta (13) primers were used in the PCR. Using immunoSEQ multiplex PCR, the repertoire was profiled, and TCRdb retains in-frame clones only, with some absent. Among over 130,000 clones listed, over 75% were seen once. Input material: PBMCs. These receptors were taken from a woman in her 40s in good health and CMV-seronegative.

The sample holds one count of this clone. This chain links TRBV19 with TRBJ2-1; tentative D call: TRBD2 (6 bases). Germline CDR1 is LNHDA and CDR2 is SQIVND (reference sequence). Between the trimmed V and J ends, which lost 5 bases and 8 bases, there was a span of 16 bases. The CDR3 sequence is 14 residues long. This chain's CDR3 is CASSVRESRDEQFF. The CDR3 nucleotides are TGTGCCAGTAGTGTCCGGGAGAGCCGTGATGAGCAGTTCTTC.

The J gene is TRBJ1-3, the V gene TRBV28; D gene unclear. Deletions cut 1 base from V and 0 bases from J, with 7 bases between. CDR1 is MDHEN and CDR2 is SYDVKM in the germline V gene. The CDR3 covers 15 residues. The CDR3 loop reads CASSLSVSSGNTIYF. In DNA, the CDR3 is TGTGCCAGCAGTTTATCTGTTAGCTCTGGAAACACCATATATTTT.

The rearrangement joins TRBV29-1 to TRBJ1-2; D might be TRBD1 (6 bases). Per germline, CDR1 SQVTM and CDR2 ANQGSEA. CDR3 length: 13 amino acids. Trimming took off 1 base at V and 3 bases at J, with 9 bases between the two ends. CDR3 residues: CSVEGGGDYGYTF. In nucleotides, the CDR3 is TGCAGCGTTGAAGGGGGGGGCGACTATGGCTACACCTTC.

The CDR3 nucleotides are TGTGCCAGCAGTTCCCCTCCAGTAGCGGGAGACCCCTTAGGTGAGCAGTTCTTC. Translation: CASSSPPVAGDPLGEQFF. The chain has TRBV28 and TRBJ2-1, with 9 bases aligning to TRBD2. J lost 9 bases, V lost 4 bases, and 19 bases had no gene match. This CDR3 is 18 amino acids long. Germline V gene lookup returns CDR1 MDHEN and CDR2 SYDVKM.

This clone is a singleton in its sample. In nucleotides, the CDR3 is TGTGCCAGTAGTAAACCCGGACTAGCGGGAGCTGATAGTGAGCAGTTCTTC. Translated, it gives CASSKPGLAGADSEQFF. The V and J genes are TRBV19 and TRBJ2-1; 13 bases are shared with TRBD2. Germline lookup yields CDR1 LNHDA and CDR2 SQIVND (reference sequence). The V gene end was trimmed by 4 bases and the J gene end by 9 bases; junction bases not matched to a gene: 12. This CDR3 is 17 amino acids long.

This clone was seen only a few times. The J gene is TRBJ1-2, the V gene TRBV4-1, with unresolved D. Per the germline V gene, CDR1 is MGHRA and CDR2 is YSYEKL. The CDR3 is 15 amino acids. Trimming shortened V by 0 bases and J by 5 bases, and 13 bases separated the two germline ends. In nucleotides, the CDR3 is TGCGCCAGCAGCCAAGATGAGGGAGGGTGGTATGGCTACACCTTC. It translates to CASSQDEGGWYGYTF.

This rearrangement joins TRBV29-1 to TRBJ1-1; no firm D call. Trimming removed 0 bases at V and 4 bases at J, with 9 bases between. This CDR3 spans 13 amino acids. In germline, CDR1 is SQVTM, CDR2 ANQGSEA. The CDR3 reads CSVEDRVATEAFF. The CDR3 coding sequence is TGCAGCGTTGAAGATCGGGTGGCCACTGAAGCTTTCTTT.

The J gene is TRBJ2-6, the V gene TRBV5-1, with D tentatively TRBD1 (6 bases). The CDR3 spans 21 residues. Germline CDR1 and CDR2: SGHRS and YFSETQ. V was clipped by 4 bases and J by 1 base, with 27 bases between them. As DNA, the CDR3 is TGCGCCAGCAGCCCGACCCCTGGGGGCCCCTTCACTGTTTCTGGGGCCAACGTCCTGACTTTC. Protein product: CASSPTPGGPFTVSGANVLTF.

A word on this clone: Mismatch with germline at one junction end may stem from a read error. The chain employs TRBV7-9 and TRBJ1-2; possibly TRBD1 for D (5 bases). Germline V lookup: CDR1 SEHNR, CDR2 FQNEAQ (reference sequence). This CDR3 region has 17 residues. The chain's CDR3 is CSSSLIRARLVSYGYTF. DNA for the CDR3: TGTTCCAGCAGCTTAATCAGGGCACGGCTTGTGAGTTATGGCTACACCTTC.

The rearrangement joins TRBV4-2 to TRBJ2-7; TRBD2 might be the D (5 bases). Per germline, CDR1 LGHNA and CDR2 YNFKEQ. V lost 3 bases, J lost 0 bases, and 6 bases lay in between. This CDR3 comprises 13 residues. In nucleotides, the CDR3 is TGTGCCAGCAGCCAGGGGAGCTCCTACGAGCAGTACTTC. It translates to CASSQGSSYEQYF.

The chain employs TRBV6-5 and TRBJ2-7, with TRBD2 matching 10 bases. Germline trimming cut 0 bases from V and 0 bases from J; bases unmatched to any gene: 2. Germline CDR1 reads MNHEY; CDR2 reads SVGAGI. This CDR3 contains 16 residues. CDR3 region: CASSYSASGSSYEQYF. In DNA, the CDR3 is TGTGCCAGCAGTTACTCGGCTAGCGGGAGCTCCTACGAGCAGTACTTC.

This chain joins TRBV5-1 and TRBJ1-2, with 7 bases lining up with TRBD1. The CDR3 consists of 15 residues. With 1 base clipped from V and 7 bases from J, the junction kept 10 bases outside the gene matches. Looked up from germline, CDR1 is SGHRS and CDR2 is YFSETQ. This chain's CDR3 is CASSLYQGVLAGYTF. DNA of the CDR3: TGCGCCAGCAGCTTGTATCAGGGGGTACTGGCTGGCTACACCTTC.

Details on this clone: The limits of the CDR3 on the DNA are not certain, so only TCRdb's listed CDR3 is given. The chain recombines TRBV30 with TRBJ1-2; the DNA was not compared with TRBD1, the D call given in the table. Germline assignment: CDR1 GTSNPN and CDR2 SVGIG (reference sequence). The CDR3 extends over 14 residues, inclusive of both ends. The CDR3: CAWGSGTVGLRFTF.

The gene calls are TRBV28 and TRBJ1-5, with D perhaps TRBD1 (5 bases). Germline V gene data show CDR1 as MDHEN and CDR2 as SYDVKM. Trimming shortened V by 3 bases and J by 6 bases, and 12 bases separated the two germline ends. The CDR3 has 14 amino acids. The CDR3 loop reads CASSFAGSTQPQHF. The CDR3 DNA reads as TGTGCCAGCAGTTTCGCAGGGTCCACTCAGCCCCAGCATTTT.

This clone was detected only once. The J gene is TRBJ1-4, the V gene TRBV7-9, with D perhaps TRBD1 (6 bases). Germline CDR1 reads SEHNR; CDR2 reads FQNEAQ (reference sequence). V was cut by 5 bases and J by 2 bases, with 9 bases left in between. This CDR3 is built from 14 residues. Here the CDR3 reads CASSHRETNEKLFF. As DNA, the CDR3 is TGTGCCAGCAGCCACAGGGAGACTAATGAAAAACTGTTTTTT.

This sequence joins TRBV11-2 and TRBJ2-1; 8 bases align to TRBD1. V dropped 1 base and J dropped 2; count of bases not matched to a gene: 7. The CDR3 consists of 17 residues. Germline V gene data show CDR1 as SGHAT and CDR2 as FQNNGV. This CDR3 reads CASSLGAGTGPYNEQFF. CDR3 nucleotides: TGTGCCAGCAGCTTAGGGGCCGGGACAGGCCCCTACAATGAGCAGTTCTTC.

The V and J genes are TRBV5-1 and TRBJ2-7, with 7 bases that match TRBD1. Germline-derived CDR1 and CDR2 are SGHRS and YFSETQ. V lost 5 bases to trimming and J lost 2 bases; unmatched junction nucleotides: 10. The CDR3 contains 15 residues. CDR3 protein: CASSDPTGSTYEQYF. The CDR3, as DNA: TGCGCCAGCAGTGACCCGACAGGGTCCACCTACGAGCAGTACTTC. The full variable domain, its missing parts supplied by reference TRBV5-1 and TRBJ2-7, is KAGVTQTPRYLIKTRGQQVTLSCSPISGHRSVSWYQQTPGQGLQFLFEYFSETQRNKGNFPGRFSGRQFSNSRSEMNVSTLELGDSALYLCASSDPTGSTYEQYFGPGTRLTVT.

The chain employs TRBV6-1 and TRBJ2-7; 9 bases are a match to TRBD2. V trimming: 4 bases; J trimming: 3 bases; junction bases outside the gene matches: 1. Germline loops: CDR1 MNHNS, CDR2 SASEGT. The CDR3 consists of 13 residues. The CDR3 spells CASSASGIYEQYF. CDR3 nucleotide sequence: TGTGCCAGCAGTGCTAGCGGGATCTACGAGCAGTACTTC.

The chain is built from TRBV5-1 and TRBJ2-3; 9 bases match TRBD2. CDR1 is SGHRS, CDR2 YFSETQ, per germline. The length of the CDR3 is 15 residues. V lost 2 bases, J lost 2 bases, and 3 bases stayed unmatched. DNA of the CDR3: TGCGCCAGCAGCTTATTAGCGGGAGCCACAGATACGCAGTATTTT. The encoded protein is CASSLLAGATDTQYF. The full variable domain, in which reference TRBV5-1 and TRBJ2-3 provide the parts outside the CDR3, is KAGVTQTPRYLIKTRGQQVTLSCSPISGHRSVSWYQQTPGQGLQFLFEYFSETQRNKGNFPGRFSGRQFSNSRSEMNVSTLELGDSALYLCASSLLAGATDTQYFGPGTRLTVL.

This chain joins TRBV27 and TRBJ1-5, with D maybe TRBD1 (5 bases). Per germline, CDR1 MNHEY and CDR2 SMNVEV (reference sequence). The CDR3 runs 15 residues. Trimming removed 6 bases from V and 4 bases from J, with 16 bases in between. The CDR3 DNA follows: TGTGCCAGCAGCCATGGAGGGGCTTGGAATCAGCCCCAGCATTTT. Its protein is CASSHGGAWNQPQHF.